A single sample is the source of the 7 T cell receptor beta chains below, sequenced in a study of cytomegalovirus exposure and HLA in healthy donors. In the PCR, 60 Vbeta and 13 Jbeta primers were used. Measured with immunoSEQ multiplex PCR; TCRdb has only the in-frame clones, and not every one. The sample comprises around 150,000 clones, over 80% of which are singletons, and around 3.7% rests with the top ten. Sequenced sample: PBMCs. These receptor sequences come from a male donor in good health and CMV-seronegative.

The chain carries TRBV4-2 and TRBJ1-1; weak D call: TRBD1 (5 bases). This CDR3 contains 15 residues. Looked up from germline, CDR1 is LGHNA and CDR2 is YNFKEQ. Trimming cost V 3 bases and J 1 base, with 12 bases left between them. In DNA, the CDR3 is TGTGCCAGCAGCCAGGCCGACAGAACGAACACTGAAGCTTTCTTT. Its translation is CASSQADRTNTEAFF.

This chain joins TRBV9 and TRBJ2-2, with 9 bases identical to TRBD2. Germline assignment: CDR1 SGDLS and CDR2 YYNGEE. CDR3 length: 15 amino acids. Losses at the gene ends were 2 bases for V and 5 bases for J; bases not matched to a gene: 4. The CDR3 nucleotides read TGTGCCAGCAGCGTGCGGGGGGGCGCTACCGGGGAGCTGTTTTTT. This gives the protein CASSVRGGATGELFF. The complete variable domain, with remaining parts taken from reference TRBV9 and TRBJ2-2, reads DSGVTQTPKHLITATGQRVTLRCSPRSGDLSVYWYQQSLDQGLQFLIQYYNGEERAKGNILERFSAQQFPDLHSELNLSSLELGDSALYFCASSVRGGATGELFFGEGSRLTVL.

The chain couples TRBV6-4 to TRBJ1-4; the D gene is possibly TRBD1 (6 bases). The CDR3 spans 16 residues. Germline V gene sequence: CDR1 MRHNA, CDR2 SNTAGT. Trimming cost V 3 bases and J 7 bases, with 18 bases left between them. CDR3 bases: TGTGCCAGCAGTGAACACCCAGGGGAATCGGGTGAAAAACTGTTTTTT. It translates to CASSEHPGESGEKLFF.

The V and J genes are TRBV5-4 and TRBJ1-1, with 9 bases that match TRBD1. This CDR3 contains 16 residues. Germline assignment: CDR1 SGHNT and CDR2 YYREEE (reference sequence). V was clipped by 4 bases and J by 5 bases; unmatched bases: 12. The DNA for the CDR3 is TGTGCCAGCAGCACCTATCCCGGGACAGGGAGAACTGAAGCTTTCTTT. It translates to CASSTYPGTGRTEAFF.

The chain links TRBV5-4 to TRBJ2-2; 10 nucleotides align to TRBD2. V lost 4 bases, J lost 6 bases, and 6 bases stayed unmatched. This CDR3 spans 15 amino acids. Germline CDR1 reads SGHNT; CDR2 reads YYREEE (reference sequence). The CDR3 region has the DNA TGTGCCAGCAGCGTCCTAGCGGGAGACCCCGGGGAGCTGTTTTTT. Translated: CASSVLAGDPGELFF.

The rearrangement joins TRBV10-3 to TRBJ2-1, with 7 bases lining up with TRBD2. Per the germline V gene, CDR1 is ENHRY and CDR2 is SYGVKD. The V segment lost 6 bases and the J segment 4 bases; nucleotides outside the gene matches: 12. This CDR3 has 16 residues. Here the CDR3 DNA reads TGTGCCATCAGCCAATTTTCTAGCGGTTCATACAATGAGCAGTTCTTC. Translating it yields CAISQFSSGSYNEQFF.

This chain uses TRBV18 with TRBJ2-3; tentatively, D is TRBD2 (5 bases). The germline V gene has CDR1 KGHSH and CDR2 LQKENI. Trimming stripped 3 bases from V and 6 bases from J, with 10 bases between. The CDR3 runs 13 residues. CDR3 coding DNA: TGTGCCAGCTCACCGGCCTCGGGGGATACGCAGTATTTT. Protein sequence: CASSPASGDTQYF.